This TCR beta chain came from a study of blood T cell repertoires in COVID-19. The overall study: Samples taken during acute and convalescent COVID-19 were collected in the United States, Italy and Spain. From T cells, B-cell-depleted T cells, or PBMCs came the material, which was cDNA or gDNA.

Comments on this clone: The same CDR3 also results from other DNA sequences found in this sample.

There are 14 residues in the CDR3. The ends were cut back, 3 bases at V and 7 bases at J, with 13 bases in the middle. Germline V gives CDR1 LNHDA, CDR2 SQIVND (reference sequence). Study processing details: Estimation of nucleated cell counts was performed using reference gene primer amplification. Measured with immunoSEQ multiplex PCR; TCRdb has only the in-frame clones, and not every one. From that table come the V and J calls and clone size; the DNA was used to work out D and trimming. The top ten hold around 16% of the sample, which has about 89,000 clones, approximately 86% seen once. The source material was peripheral blood. The chain recombines TRBV19 with TRBJ1-5; D may be TRBD1 (6 bases). The sequence was collected from a male donor with acute or convalescent COVID-19. The CDR3 is CASSIAGGGQPQHF. In DNA, the CDR3 is TGTGCCAGTAGTATCGCGGGGGGCGGGCAGCCCCAGCATTTT.